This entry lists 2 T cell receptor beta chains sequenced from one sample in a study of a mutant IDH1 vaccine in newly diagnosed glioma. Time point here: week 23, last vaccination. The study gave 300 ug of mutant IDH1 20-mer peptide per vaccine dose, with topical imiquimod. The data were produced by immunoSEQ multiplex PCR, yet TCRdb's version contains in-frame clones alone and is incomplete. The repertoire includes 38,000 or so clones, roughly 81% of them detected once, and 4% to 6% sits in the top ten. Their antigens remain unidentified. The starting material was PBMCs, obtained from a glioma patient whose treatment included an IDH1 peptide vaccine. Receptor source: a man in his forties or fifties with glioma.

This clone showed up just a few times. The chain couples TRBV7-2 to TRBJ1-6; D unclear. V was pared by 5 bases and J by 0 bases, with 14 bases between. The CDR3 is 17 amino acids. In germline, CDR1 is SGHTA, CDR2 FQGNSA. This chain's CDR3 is CASSTWGGSSYNSPLHF. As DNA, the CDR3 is TGTGCCAGCAGCACCTGGGGAGGGAGCTCCTATAATTCACCCCTCCACTTT. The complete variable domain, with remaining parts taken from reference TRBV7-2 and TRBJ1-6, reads GAGVSQSPSNKVTEKGKDVELRCDPISGHTALYWYRQSLGQGLEFLIYFQGNSAPDKSGLPSDRFSAERTGGSVSTLTIQRTQQEDSAVYLCASSTWGGSSYNSPLHFGNGTRLTVT.

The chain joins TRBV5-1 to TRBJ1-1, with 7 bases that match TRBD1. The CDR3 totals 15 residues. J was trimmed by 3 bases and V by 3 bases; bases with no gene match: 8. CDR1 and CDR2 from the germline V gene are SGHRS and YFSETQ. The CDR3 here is CASSWGQWGHTEAFF. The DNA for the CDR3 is TGCGCCAGCAGCTGGGGACAGTGGGGGCACACTGAAGCTTTCTTT.